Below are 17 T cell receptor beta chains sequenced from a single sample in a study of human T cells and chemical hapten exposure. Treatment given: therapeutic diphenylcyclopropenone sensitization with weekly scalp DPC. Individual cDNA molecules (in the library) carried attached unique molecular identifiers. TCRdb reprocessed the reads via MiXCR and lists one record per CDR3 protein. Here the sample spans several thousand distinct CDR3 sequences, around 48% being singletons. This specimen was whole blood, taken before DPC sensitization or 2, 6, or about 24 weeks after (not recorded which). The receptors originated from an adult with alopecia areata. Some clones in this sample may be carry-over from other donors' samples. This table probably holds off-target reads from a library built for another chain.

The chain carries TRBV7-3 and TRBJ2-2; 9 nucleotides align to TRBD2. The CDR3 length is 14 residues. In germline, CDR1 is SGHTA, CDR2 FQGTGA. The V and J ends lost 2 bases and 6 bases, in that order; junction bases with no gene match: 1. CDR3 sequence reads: CASSLGLAPGELFF. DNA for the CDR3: TGTGCCAGCAGCTTAGGACTAGCGCCCGGGGAGCTGTTTTTT.

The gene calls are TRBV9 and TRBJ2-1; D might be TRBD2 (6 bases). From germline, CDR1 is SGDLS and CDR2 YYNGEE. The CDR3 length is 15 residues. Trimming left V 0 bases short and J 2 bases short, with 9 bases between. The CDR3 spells CASSVEWRAYNEQFF. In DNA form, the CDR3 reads TGTGCCAGCAGCGTAGAGTGGAGGGCCTACAATGAGCAGTTCTTC.

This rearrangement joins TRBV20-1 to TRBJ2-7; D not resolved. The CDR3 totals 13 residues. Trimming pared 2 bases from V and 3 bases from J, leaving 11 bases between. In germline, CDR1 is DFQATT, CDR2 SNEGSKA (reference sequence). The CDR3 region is CSARNRGLYEQYF. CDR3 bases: TGCAGTGCTAGAAACAGAGGCCTCTACGAGCAGTACTTC.

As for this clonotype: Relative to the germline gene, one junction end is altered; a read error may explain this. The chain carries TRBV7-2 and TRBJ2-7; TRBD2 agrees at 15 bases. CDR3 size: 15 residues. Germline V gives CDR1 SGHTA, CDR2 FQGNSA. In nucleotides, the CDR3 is TGTGCCAGCAGCATACAGCCGGGACTAGCGGGGGGTCAACACTTC. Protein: CASSIQPGLAGGQHF.

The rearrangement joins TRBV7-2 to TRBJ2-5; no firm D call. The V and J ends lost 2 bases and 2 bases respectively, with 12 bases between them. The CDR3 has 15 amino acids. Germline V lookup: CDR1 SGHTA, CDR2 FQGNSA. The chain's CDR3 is CASSLSPGLQETQYF. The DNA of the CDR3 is TGTGCCAGCAGCTTATCCCCAGGTTTGCAAGAGACCCAGTACTTC.

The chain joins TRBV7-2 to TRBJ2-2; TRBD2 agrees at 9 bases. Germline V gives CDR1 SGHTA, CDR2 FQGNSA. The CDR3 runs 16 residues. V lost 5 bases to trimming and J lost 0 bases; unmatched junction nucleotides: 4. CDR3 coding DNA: TGTGCCAGCAGCCAGACTAGCGGTACGAACACCGGGGAGCTGTTTTTT. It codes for CASSQTSGTNTGELFF.

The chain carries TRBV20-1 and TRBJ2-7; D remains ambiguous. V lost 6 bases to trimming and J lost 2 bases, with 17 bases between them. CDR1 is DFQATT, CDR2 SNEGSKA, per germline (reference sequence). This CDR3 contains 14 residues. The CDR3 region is CSATPGQPPYEQYF. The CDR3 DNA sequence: TGCAGTGCCACCCCTGGCCAGCCCCCCTACGAGCAGTACTTC.

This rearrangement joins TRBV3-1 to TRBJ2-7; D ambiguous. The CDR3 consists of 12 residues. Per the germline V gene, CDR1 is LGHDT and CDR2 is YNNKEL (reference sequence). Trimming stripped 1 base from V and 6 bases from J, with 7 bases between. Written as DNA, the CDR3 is TGTGCCAGCAGCCAAGGCCCCAGCGAGCAGTACTTC. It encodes CASSQGPSEQYF.

CDR3 sequence (DNA): TGTGCCAGTGAGACAGGGCCGCGAGCCTACGAGCAGTACTTC. It encodes CASETGPRAYEQYF. This chain links TRBV6-1 with TRBJ2-7; 7 nucleotides match TRBD1. Unmatched junction bases numbered 10, after V lost 9 bases and J lost 2 bases. The V gene's germline CDR1 is MNHNS and CDR2 SASEGT. The CDR3 is 14 residues long.

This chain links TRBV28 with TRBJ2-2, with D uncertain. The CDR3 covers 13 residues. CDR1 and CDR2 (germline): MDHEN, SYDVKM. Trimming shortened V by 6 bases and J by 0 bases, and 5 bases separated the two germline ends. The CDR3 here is CASRLTNTGELFF. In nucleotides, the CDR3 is TGTGCCAGCAGGCTCACGAACACCGGGGAGCTGTTTTTT.

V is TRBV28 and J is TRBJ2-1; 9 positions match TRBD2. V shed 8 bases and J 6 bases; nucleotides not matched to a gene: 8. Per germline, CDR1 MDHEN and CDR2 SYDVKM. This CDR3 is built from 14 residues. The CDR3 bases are TGTGCCAGCCGGGCGGGACTAGCTCGCAATGAGCAGTTCTTC. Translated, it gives CASRAGLARNEQFF.

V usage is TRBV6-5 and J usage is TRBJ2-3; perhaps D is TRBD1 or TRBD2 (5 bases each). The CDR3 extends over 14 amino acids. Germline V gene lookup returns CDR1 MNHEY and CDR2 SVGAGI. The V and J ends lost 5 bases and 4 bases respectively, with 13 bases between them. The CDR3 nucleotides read TGTGCCAGCAGTCCCGGGGCCCGAGCAGATACGCAGTATTTT. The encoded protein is CASSPGARADTQYF.

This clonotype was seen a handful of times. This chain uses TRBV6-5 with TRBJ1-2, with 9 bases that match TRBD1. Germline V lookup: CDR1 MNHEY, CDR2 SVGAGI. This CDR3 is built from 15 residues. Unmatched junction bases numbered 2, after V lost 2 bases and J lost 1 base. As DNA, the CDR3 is TGTGCCAGCAGTTACCGACAGGGGGGTAACTATGGCTACACCTTC. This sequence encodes CASSYRQGGNYGYTF.

CDR3 in amino acids: CASSPSRAGELFF. The CDR3, as DNA: TGTGCCAGCAGCCCCTCCCGGGCCGGGGAGCTGTTTTTT. The V gene is TRBV11-2, the J gene TRBJ2-2, with unresolved D. The CDR3 has 13 amino acids. V lost 5 bases and J lost 6, with 10 bases in between. The germline V gene has CDR1 SGHAT and CDR2 FQNNGV. The entire variable domain, with the rest obtained from reference TRBV11-2 and TRBJ2-2, is as follows: EAGVAQSPRYKIIEKRQSVAFWCNPISGHATLYWYQQILGQGPKLLIQFQNNGVVDDSQLPKDRFSAERLKGVDSTLKIQPAKLEDSAVYLCASSPSRAGELFFGEGSRLTVL.

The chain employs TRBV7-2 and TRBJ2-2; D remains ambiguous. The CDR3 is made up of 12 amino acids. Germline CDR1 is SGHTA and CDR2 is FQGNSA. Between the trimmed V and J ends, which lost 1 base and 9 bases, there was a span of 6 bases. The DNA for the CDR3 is TGTGCCAGCAGCTTAGTAATCAGGGAGCTGTTTTTT. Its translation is CASSLVIRELFF.

The CDR3 DNA is TGTGCCAGCAGCTTGGCTAGTAGCGCGGAGGATGAGCAGTTCTTC. Amino acids: CASSLASSAEDEQFF. This chain uses TRBV5-6 with TRBJ2-1; TRBD2 is a possible D gene (5 bases). The CDR3 consists of 15 residues. CDR1 is SGHDT, CDR2 YYEEEE, per germline. Deletions cut 0 bases from V and 8 bases from J, with 15 bases between.

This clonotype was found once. The CDR3 spells CASRQGYNGYTF. CDR3 coding DNA: TGTGCCAGCAGGCAGGGGTACAATGGCTACACCTTC. This chain uses TRBV12-3 or TRBV12-4 with TRBJ1-2; maybe TRBD1 (6 bases). Trimming pared 6 bases from V and 6 bases from J, leaving 11 bases between. The CDR3 extends over 12 amino acids.